Sequencing of this T cell receptor (beta chain) was carried out in a study of Graves' ophthalmopathy and Graves' hyperthyroidism (dated by TCRdb to the late 2010s). For context, the study as a whole: Peripheral blood was collected at initial diagnosis, prior to any treatment. TCR beta repertoire signatures were used to distinguish Graves' ophthalmopathy from Graves' hyperthyroidism and to predict progression to ophthalmopathy. In total, 135 blood samples were TCR-sequenced: approximately 42 ophthalmopathy, over 70 hyperthyroidism and some 17 hyperthyroidism-to-ophthalmopathy patients. To explore V-J signatures distinguishing ophthalmopathy from hyperthyroidism, a discovery set of 100 or so patients (about 43 ophthalmopathy, 57 stable hyperthyroidism) was enrolled. An independent validation cohort was composed of around 19 hyperthyroidism patients and about 16 patients who later progressed from hyperthyroidism to ophthalmopathy. T-cell repertoires of thyroid tissue and blood were compared in 5 or 6 hyperthyroidism patients. Following sample collection, hyperthyroidism patients were given methimazole at a starting dose of 30 mg daily, and ophthalmopathy patients were given high-dose intravenous methylprednisolone. The 100 discovery patients were divided at random into training and test sets in a 7:3 ratio.

CDR1 and CDR2, looked up from the germline V gene, are MNHEY and SVGEGT. Trimming takes 7 bases from V and 7 bases from J, and the germline ends sit 16 bases apart. Taken from cysteine to phenylalanine, the CDR3 has 13 residues. Only the CDR3 region is kept as DNA, spanning 39 bases read in frame from base 1. For repertoire sequencing, TCR beta CDR3 regions were amplified from RNA transcripts. The first round of RT-PCR was done with HTBI primers and the Qiagen OneStep RT-PCR kit, and was followed by a second round of multiplex PCR, then size selection and purification. Sequencing of the libraries was carried out on an Illumina HiSeq2000 in paired-end mode with 100 bp reads. As for the original processing: Reads were processed with SOAPnuke, discarding reads with adapters, uncalled bases, mean Phred below 15, or no exact constant-primer or identifier match. High-quality paired reads were merged with COPE v1.2.5. Each unique nucleotide sequence was treated as a clonotype, and MiTCR v1.1 was used to align the clonotypes to the IMGT TRB V, D and J references. The analysis was limited to V-J combinations with a frequency above 0.0001, which together covered approximately 99% of the repertoires. For each V-J combination, a TCR clonal expansion and chaos score was defined as the ratio of F50 clonal expansion to chaos observed in the TCRdist matrix. Welch's t-statistics and random forest were used to reduce the features to approximately 13 V-J combinations, which were then used as input to a naive Bayes classifier. The Morisita-Horn index was used to measure how similar the thyroid and blood repertoires were. TCRdb reprocessing: public reads trimmed at Q25 with fastp, clones called with MiXCR, in-frame beta chains kept. Under each unique CDR3 protein, matching rows form one entry showing the most common genes and DNA. In this record, the V and J calls reflect TCRdb's handling and not the investigators' own analysis. For this sample there are 200,000 to 250,000 distinct CDR3 sequences; 20% to 25% appear just once. The top ten hold roughly 39% of the sample.

The study at large found these results: Ophthalmopathy was separated from stable hyperthyroidism by the 13-signature model with 85% to 90% sensitivity and 81% to 84% specificity in cross-validation and with 80%/75% in the test set. Most expanded thyroid clonotypes with a frequency above 0.001 also appeared in blood, which suggests that blood repertoires may reflect the immune response in the thyroid. No statistical method was used to predetermine the sample size, and group allocation was not hidden from the investigators. In validation, the model predicted ophthalmopathy progression with over 60% sensitivity and approximately 78% specificity; about a dozen predicted patients were CT-confirmed with GO in a median of 6.5 months.

The ophthalmopathy patients had moderately to severely active disease, with a Clinical Activity Score of 3 or higher, a NOSPECS grade of 4 or higher, and a disease duration of less than 3 months. Patients were excluded if they had other autoimmune diseases, uncontrolled infections, pregnancy or lactation. Diagnosis relied on clinical symptoms, serum thyroxine, TRAb, thyroid ultrasound and orbital computed tomography. Using Ficoll-Paque density gradient centrifugation, PBMCs were isolated from over 8.5 ml of fresh peripheral blood. Total RNA was extracted using Trizol reagent, and RNA quality was checked on an Agilent 2100 Bioanalyzer. As to this clonotype: Its antigen specificity is not known. A much larger clone lies a single base off, so this may be a read error.

Sequencing was carried out using peripheral blood. This receptor was obtained from a woman aged 45-65 years with Graves' ophthalmopathy. Donor details come from another sample of the same person, matched by shared clones. The V gene is TRBV6-2 or TRBV6-3 and the J gene is TRBJ2-5, and TRBD1 may be the D gene, going by 5 matching bases. The CDR3 loop reads CASTQLGLGTQYF. The DNA is TGTGCCAGCACCCAGCTGGGGCTAGGGACCCAGTACTTC.